This TCR beta chain is drawn from a study of graft-versus-host responses after intestinal transplantation. At the level of the study: Induction with anti-thymocyte globulin, then tacrolimus and steroids for about 3 years, was given to all recipients. Overall study results and limits: In recipient marrow, GvH clones were found, and some appeared first in ileum or blood. Some patients had graft-donor T cell macrochimerism, and their allografts showed high graft-versus-host to host-versus-graft clonal ratios. Early declines in HvG clones that occurred post-transplant were associated with peak circulating GvH clone levels.

Comments on this clone: Its target is not known.

The assay was immunoSEQ multiplex PCR, and TCRdb's table has in-frame clones only and misses some. The data contain 95,000 to 110,000 clones, over 85% of them singletons. This CDR3 comprises 12 residues. V was clipped by 6 bases and J by 4 bases, with 9 bases between them. Germline CDR1 and CDR2: MNHEY and SMNVEV (reference sequence). The source is a human donor who received an intestinal transplant. The chain has TRBV27 and TRBJ1-2, with D unclear. Sample: unstimulated CD8+ T cells sorted from spleen or lymph node cells, taken before intestinal transplant. The CDR3 sequence is CASRHRTYGYTF. As DNA, the CDR3 is TGTGCCAGCAGACATAGGACCTATGGCTACACCTTC.